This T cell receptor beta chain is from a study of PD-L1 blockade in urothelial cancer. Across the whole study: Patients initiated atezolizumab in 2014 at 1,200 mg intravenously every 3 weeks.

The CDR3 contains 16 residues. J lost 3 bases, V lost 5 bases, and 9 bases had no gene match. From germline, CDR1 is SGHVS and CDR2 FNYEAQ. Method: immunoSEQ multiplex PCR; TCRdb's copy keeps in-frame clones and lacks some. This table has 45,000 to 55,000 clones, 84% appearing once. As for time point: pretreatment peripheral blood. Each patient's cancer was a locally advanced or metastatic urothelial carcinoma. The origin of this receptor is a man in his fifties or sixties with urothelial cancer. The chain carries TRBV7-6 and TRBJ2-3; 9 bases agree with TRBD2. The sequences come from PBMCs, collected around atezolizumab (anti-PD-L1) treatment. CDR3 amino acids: CASSPQREAQTDTQYF. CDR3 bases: TGTGCCAGCAGCCCCCAGCGGGAGGCCCAGACAGATACGCAGTATTTT.